This record looks at one T cell receptor beta chain sequence and its context. These data belong to a study of cytomegalovirus exposure and HLA in healthy donors. As for the study in general: Of the donors genotyped, 300 to 500 in all, 65% to 90% fell in the Caucasian-associated ancestry cluster.

CDR3 length: 12 residues. V trimming: 0 bases; J trimming: 14 bases; junction bases outside the gene matches: 5. Germline V gives CDR1 SGDLS, CDR2 YYNGEE. Vbeta (60) and Jbeta (13) primers were used in the PCR. Assay: immunoSEQ multiplex PCR; the TCRdb copy retains only in-frame clones and omits some. The table shows fewer than 250,000 clones, with almost 80% occurring only once. The clonotype originates from a male donor in good health and CMV-seronegative. The V and J genes are TRBV9 and TRBJ2-1; 7 bases agree with TRBD2. What was sequenced was PBMCs. CDR3: CASSVVQGLKFF. CDR3 sequence (DNA): TGTGCCAGCAGCGTAGTGCAGGGACTAAAGTTCTTC. The full variable domain, rest sourced from reference TRBV9 and TRBJ2-1, is DSGVTQTPKHLITATGQRVTLRCSPRSGDLSVYWYQQSLDQGLQFLIQYYNGEERAKGNILERFSAQQFPDLHSELNLSSLELGDSALYFCASSVVQGLKFFGPGTRLTVL.